This T cell receptor (beta chain) was captured in a study of T cell repertoires in cytomegalovirus infection. Study information: It was the public TCR beta signatures that indicated both CMV infection and matching HLA type. Notes on the study in general: HLA-C-restricted CMV clonotypes gave the most frequent clonotype in two of eight donors.

Via MiXCR, TCRdb re-called the reads, giving one row per CDR3 protein. The sample holds more than 500,000 distinct CDR3 sequences, about 15% seen once. This CDR3 is 17 amino acids long. The germline V gene has CDR1 DFQATT and CDR2 SNEGSKA (reference sequence). Trimming left V 1 base short and J 0 bases short, with 16 bases between. For this clonotype: The antigen is unknown.

Sequenced: CD8+ T cells from PBMCs. The rearrangement uses TRBV20-1 and TRBJ1-5, with D uncertain. This TCR came from a human donor in good health (CMV status not recorded). Some clones in this sample may be carry-over from other donors' samples. CDR3 in DNA: TGCAGTGCTAGAGGGGCCCCCGAGGAATATAGCAATCAGCCCCAGCATTTT. It codes for CSARGAPEEYSNQPQHF.